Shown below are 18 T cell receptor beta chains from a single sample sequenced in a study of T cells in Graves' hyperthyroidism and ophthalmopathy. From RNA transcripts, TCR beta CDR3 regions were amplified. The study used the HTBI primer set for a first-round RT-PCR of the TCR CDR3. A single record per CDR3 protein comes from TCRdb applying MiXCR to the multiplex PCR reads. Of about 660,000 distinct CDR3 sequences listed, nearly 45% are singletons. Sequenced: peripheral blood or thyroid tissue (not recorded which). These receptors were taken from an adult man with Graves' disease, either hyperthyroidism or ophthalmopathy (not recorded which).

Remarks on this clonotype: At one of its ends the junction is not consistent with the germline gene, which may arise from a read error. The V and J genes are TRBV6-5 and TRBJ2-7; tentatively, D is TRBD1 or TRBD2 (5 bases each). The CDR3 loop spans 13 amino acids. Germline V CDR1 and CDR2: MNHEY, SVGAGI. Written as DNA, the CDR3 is TGTGCCATCAGTTACTCGGGGACCTACAAGCAGTACTTC. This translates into CAISYSGTYKQYF.

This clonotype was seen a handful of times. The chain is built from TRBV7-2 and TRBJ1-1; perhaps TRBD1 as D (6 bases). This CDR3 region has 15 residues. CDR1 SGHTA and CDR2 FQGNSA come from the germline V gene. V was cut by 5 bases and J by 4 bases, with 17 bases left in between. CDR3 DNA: TGTGCCAGCAGCCCCCGGACAGCTGCGGGCACTGAAGCTTTCTTT. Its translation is CASSPRTAAGTEAFF.

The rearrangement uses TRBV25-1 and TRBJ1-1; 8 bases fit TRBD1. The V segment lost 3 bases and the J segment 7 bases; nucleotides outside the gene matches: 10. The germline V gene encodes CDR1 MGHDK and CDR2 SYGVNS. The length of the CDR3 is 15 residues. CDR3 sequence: CASSEEDRDSGEAFF. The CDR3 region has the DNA TGTGCCAGCAGTGAGGAGGACAGGGACTCGGGTGAAGCTTTCTTT.

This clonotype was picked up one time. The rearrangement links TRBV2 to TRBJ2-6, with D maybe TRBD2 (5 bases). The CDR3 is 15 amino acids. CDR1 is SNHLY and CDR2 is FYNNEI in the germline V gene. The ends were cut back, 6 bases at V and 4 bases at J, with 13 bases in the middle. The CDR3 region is CASSRSGGGANVLTF. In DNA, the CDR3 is TGTGCCAGCAGCCGGTCTGGCGGGGGGGCCAACGTCCTGACTTTC. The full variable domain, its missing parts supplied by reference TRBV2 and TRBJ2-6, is EPEVTQTPSHQVTQMGQEVILRCVPISNHLYFYWYRQILGQKVEFLVSFYNNEISEKSEIFDDQFSVERPDGSNFTLKIRSTKLEDSAMYFCASSRSGGGANVLTFGAGSRLTVL.

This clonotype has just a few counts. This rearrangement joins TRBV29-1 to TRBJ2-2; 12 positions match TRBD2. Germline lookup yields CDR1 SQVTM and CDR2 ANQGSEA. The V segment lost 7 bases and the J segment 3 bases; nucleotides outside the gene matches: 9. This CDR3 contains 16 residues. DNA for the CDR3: TGCAGCGGTCGACTAGCGGGGGCCCGGGACACCGGGGAGCTGTTTTTT. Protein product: CSGRLAGARDTGELFF.

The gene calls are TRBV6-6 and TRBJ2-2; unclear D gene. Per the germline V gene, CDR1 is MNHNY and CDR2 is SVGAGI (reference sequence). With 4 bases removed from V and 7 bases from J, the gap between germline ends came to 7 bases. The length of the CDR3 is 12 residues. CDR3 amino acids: CASSSPRGELFF. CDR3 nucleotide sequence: TGTGCCAGCAGTTCCCCGCGCGGGGAGCTGTTTTTT.

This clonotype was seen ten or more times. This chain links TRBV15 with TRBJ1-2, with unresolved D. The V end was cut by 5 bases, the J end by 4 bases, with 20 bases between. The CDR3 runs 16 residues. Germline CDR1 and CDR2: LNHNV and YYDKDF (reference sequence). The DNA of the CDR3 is TGTGCCACCAGCGGACCGGACTTCGGAGCAACCTATGGCTACACCTTC. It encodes CATSGPDFGATYGYTF. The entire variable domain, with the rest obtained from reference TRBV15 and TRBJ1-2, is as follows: DAMVIQNPRYQVTQFGKPVTLSCSQTLNHNVMYWYQQKSSQAPKLLFHYYDKDFNNEADTPDNFQSRRPNTSFCFLDIRSPGLGDTAMYLCATSGPDFGATYGYTFGSGTRLTVV.

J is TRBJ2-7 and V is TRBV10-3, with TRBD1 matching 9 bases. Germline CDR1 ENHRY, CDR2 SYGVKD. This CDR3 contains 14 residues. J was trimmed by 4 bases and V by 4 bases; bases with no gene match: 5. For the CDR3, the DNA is TGTGCCATCAGTGGGGACAGGGAGGTGTACGAGCAGTACTTC. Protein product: CAISGDREVYEQYF.

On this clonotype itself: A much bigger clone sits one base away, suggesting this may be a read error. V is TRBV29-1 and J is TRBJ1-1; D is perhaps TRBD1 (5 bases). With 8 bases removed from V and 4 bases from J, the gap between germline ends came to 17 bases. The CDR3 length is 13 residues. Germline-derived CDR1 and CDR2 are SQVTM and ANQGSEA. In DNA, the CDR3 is TGCAGCATAGACAGAGGACGGGGCACTGAAGCTTTCTTT. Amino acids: CSIDRGRGTEAFF.

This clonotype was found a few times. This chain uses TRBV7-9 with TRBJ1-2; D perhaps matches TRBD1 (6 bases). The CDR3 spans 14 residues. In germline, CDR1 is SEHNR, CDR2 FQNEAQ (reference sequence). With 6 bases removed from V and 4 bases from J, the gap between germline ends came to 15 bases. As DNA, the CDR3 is TGTGCCAGCAGTGCATCGCCAGGGGCCTATGGCTACACCTTC. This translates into CASSASPGAYGYTF.

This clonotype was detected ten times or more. Written as DNA, the CDR3 is TGTGCCAGTCGGCAGGCCCATAATTCACCCCTCCACTTT. Protein product: CASRQAHNSPLHF. The V call is TRBV25-1, the J call TRBJ1-6; the D is unclear. Trimming cost V 9 bases and J 5 bases, with 11 bases left between them. The CDR3 length is 13 residues. Per the germline V gene, CDR1 is MGHDK and CDR2 is SYGVNS.

This CDR3 is CASSEYTSGTQETQYF. CDR3 coding DNA: TGTGCCAGCAGTGAATATACTAGCGGGACCCAAGAGACCCAGTACTTC. The J gene is TRBJ2-5, the V gene TRBV25-1, with 10 bases identical to TRBD2. Germline lookup yields CDR1 MGHDK and CDR2 SYGVNS. The CDR3 is 16 amino acids. Trimming took 0 bases from V and 1 from J; bases not matched to a gene: 2.

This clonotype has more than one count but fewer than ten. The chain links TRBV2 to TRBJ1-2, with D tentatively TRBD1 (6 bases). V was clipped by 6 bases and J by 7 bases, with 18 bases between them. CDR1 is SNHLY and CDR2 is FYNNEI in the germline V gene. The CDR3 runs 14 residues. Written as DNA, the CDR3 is TGTGCCAGCAGGAGAGGGGGTGTGGTGGGTGGCTACACCTTC. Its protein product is CASRRGGVVGGYTF.

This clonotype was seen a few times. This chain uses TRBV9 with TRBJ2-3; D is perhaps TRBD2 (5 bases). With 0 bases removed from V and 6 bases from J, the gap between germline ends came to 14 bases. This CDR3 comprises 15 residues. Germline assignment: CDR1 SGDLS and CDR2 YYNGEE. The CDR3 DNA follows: TGTGCCAGCAGCGTAGCTGGGTCTCCGGGGGATACGCAGTATTTT. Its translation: CASSVAGSPGDTQYF.

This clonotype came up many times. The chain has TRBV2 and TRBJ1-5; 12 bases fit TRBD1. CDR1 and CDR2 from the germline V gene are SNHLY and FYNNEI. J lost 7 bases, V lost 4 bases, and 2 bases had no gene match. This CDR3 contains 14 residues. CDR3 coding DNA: TGTGCCAGCAGTGCGGGACAGGGGGCACAGCCCCAGCATTTT. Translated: CASSAGQGAQPQHF.

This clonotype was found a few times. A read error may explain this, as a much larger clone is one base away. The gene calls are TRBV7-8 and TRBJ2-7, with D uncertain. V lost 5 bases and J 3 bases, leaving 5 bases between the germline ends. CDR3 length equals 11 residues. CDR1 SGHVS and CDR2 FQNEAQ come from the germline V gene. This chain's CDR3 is CASSINYEQYF. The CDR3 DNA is TGTGCCAGCAGCATAAACTACGAGCAGTACTTC.

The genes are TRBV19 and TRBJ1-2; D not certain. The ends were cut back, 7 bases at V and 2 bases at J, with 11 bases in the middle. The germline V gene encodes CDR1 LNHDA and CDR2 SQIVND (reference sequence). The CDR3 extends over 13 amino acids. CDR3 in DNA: TGTGCCAGTACCCAGAGCTGGAACTATGGCTACACCTTC. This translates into CASTQSWNYGYTF.

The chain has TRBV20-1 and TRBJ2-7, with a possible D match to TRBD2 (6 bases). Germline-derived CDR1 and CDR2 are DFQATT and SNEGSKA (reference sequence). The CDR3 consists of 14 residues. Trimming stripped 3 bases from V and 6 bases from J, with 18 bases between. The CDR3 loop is CSASHGASEREQYF. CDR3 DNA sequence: TGCAGTGCTAGCCACGGGGCTAGCGAGCGCGAGCAGTACTTC.